This T cell receptor (beta chain) stems from a study of vaccination and CD4 T cells after COVID-19. Study results and limitations: Nearly all convalescent vaccine-specific clones, 304 of 307, recognized only SARS-CoV-2 spike.

The Oncomine TCR Beta short-read assay sequenced DNA from cultured CD4+ T cells. From the PCR reads, TCRdb called clonotypes with MiXCR, one entry per CDR3 protein. Of about 15,000 distinct CDR3 sequences listed, 55% to 75% are singletons. Treatment of the sample: approximately nine-day PBMC culture with coronavirus spike peptide pools or control peptides (ViraFEST assay). Once peptide pools had expanded antigen-specific T cells, ViraFEST sequenced TCRs. IL-2 at 8.5 to 10 IU/ml and peptide pools at approximately 10 ug/ml were added to PBMCs cultured at roughly 2.1 million per well. This clonotype was counted a few times. Its matching antigen is unknown. V was clipped by 0 bases and J by 6 bases; unmatched bases: 5. Germline CDR1 is DFQATT and CDR2 is SNEGSKA (reference sequence). The CDR3 has 15 residues.

This TCR was sampled from a human donor who had recovered from COVID-19. The specimen was CD4+ T cells from blood, cultured in vitro. The chain couples TRBV20-1 to TRBJ1-2, with 12 bases identical to TRBD1. This CDR3 is CSARDGTGGGDGYTF. The CDR3 bases are TGCAGTGCTAGAGATGGGACAGGGGGCGGTGATGGCTACACCTTC.